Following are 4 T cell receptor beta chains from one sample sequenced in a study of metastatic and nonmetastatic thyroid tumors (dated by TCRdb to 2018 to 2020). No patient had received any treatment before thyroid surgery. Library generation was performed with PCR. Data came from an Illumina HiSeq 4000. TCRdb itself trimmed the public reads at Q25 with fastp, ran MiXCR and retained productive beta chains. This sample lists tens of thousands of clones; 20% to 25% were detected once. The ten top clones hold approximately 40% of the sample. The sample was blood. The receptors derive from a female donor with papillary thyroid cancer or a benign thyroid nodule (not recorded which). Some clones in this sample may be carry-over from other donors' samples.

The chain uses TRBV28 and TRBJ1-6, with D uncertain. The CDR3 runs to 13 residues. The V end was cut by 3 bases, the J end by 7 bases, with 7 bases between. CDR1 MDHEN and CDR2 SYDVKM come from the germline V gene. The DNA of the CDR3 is TGTGCCAGCAGTTTGACGGGGAATTCACCCCTCCACTTT. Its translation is CASSLTGNSPLHF.

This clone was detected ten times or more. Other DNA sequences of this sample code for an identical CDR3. In DNA form, the CDR3 reads TGTGCCAGCACCCCATCGTTTTATAATGAAAAACTGTTTTTT. Translated: CASTPSFYNEKLFF. V gene TRBV6-1 combines with J gene TRBJ1-4; D remains ambiguous. The V gene's germline CDR1 is MNHNS and CDR2 SASEGT. Trimming pared 7 bases from V and 4 bases from J, leaving 13 bases between. The CDR3 loop spans 14 amino acids.

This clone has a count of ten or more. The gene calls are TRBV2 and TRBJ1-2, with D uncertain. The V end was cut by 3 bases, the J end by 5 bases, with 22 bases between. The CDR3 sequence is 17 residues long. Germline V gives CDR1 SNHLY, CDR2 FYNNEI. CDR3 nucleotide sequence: TGTGCCAGCAGTGAGGCTACCTCCGGGCCGAAAATTTATGGCTACACCTTC. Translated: CASSEATSGPKIYGYTF.

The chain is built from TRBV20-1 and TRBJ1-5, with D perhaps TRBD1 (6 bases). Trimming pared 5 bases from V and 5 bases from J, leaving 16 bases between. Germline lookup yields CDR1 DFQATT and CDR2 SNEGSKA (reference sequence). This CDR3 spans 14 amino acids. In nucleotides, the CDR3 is TGCAGTGCTTCCGCCGGGGGCACGGATCAGCCCCAGCATTTT. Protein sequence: CSASAGGTDQPQHF.